The 27 T cell receptor beta chains presented below share a single source sample, sequenced in a study of shared clonotypes between healthy human individuals. Assay: immunoSEQ multiplex PCR; the TCRdb copy retains only in-frame clones and omits some. The sample holds a few million clones; around 93% are singletons and the top ten take approximately 0.4%. Sequencing used naive CD4+ T cells from PBMCs. The sample's subset: CD45RA+ positively selected. Every receptor here comes from a young man in good health. Some clones in this sample may be carry-over from other donors' samples.

V usage is TRBV19 and J usage is TRBJ2-2; the D is unclear. CDR1 is LNHDA and CDR2 is SQIVND in the germline V gene (reference sequence). CDR3 length: 15 amino acids. Trimming removed 3 bases at V and 3 bases at J, with 11 bases between. The CDR3 DNA reads as TGTGCCAGTAGTATGGGCCCGGTGTACACCGGGGAGCTGTTTTTT. The encoded protein is CASSMGPVYTGELFF.

This chain links TRBV7-9 with TRBJ1-3; TRBD1 aligns across 8 bases. V shed 6 bases, J shed 2 bases, and the junction held 3 bases outside the gene matches. This CDR3 has 14 residues. Germline assignment: CDR1 SEHNR and CDR2 FQNEAQ (reference sequence). CDR3 region: CASRSTGAGNTIYF. The CDR3 DNA sequence: TGTGCCAGCAGATCGACAGGGGCTGGAAACACCATATATTTT.

The chain combines TRBV5-1 with TRBJ1-2; TRBD1 aligns across 9 bases. J was trimmed by 2 bases and V by 4 bases; bases with no gene match: 6. Per germline, CDR1 SGHRS and CDR2 YFSETQ. This CDR3 has 15 amino acids. The CDR3 DNA reads TGCGCCAGCAGCATTGGGACAGGGAGAAACTATGGCTACACCTTC. It translates to CASSIGTGRNYGYTF.

The chain uses TRBV5-6 and TRBJ2-3; 8 bases align to TRBD1. Looked up from germline, CDR1 is SGHDT and CDR2 is YYEEEE. The CDR3 has 15 amino acids. The J segment lost 2 bases and the V segment lost 4 bases, leaving 6 bases of the junction unmatched. CDR3 loop: CASSRQGTLTDTQYF. CDR3 bases: TGTGCCAGCAGCCGACAGGGGACACTCACAGATACGCAGTATTTT. Using reference TRBV5-6 and TRBJ2-3 for the parts outside the CDR3, the full variable domain is DAGVTQSPTHLIKTRGQQVTLRCSPKSGHDTVSWYQQALGQGPQFIFQYYEEEERQRGNFPDRFSGHQFPNYSSELNVNALLLGDSALYLCASSRQGTLTDTQYFGPGTRLTVL.

This clone was recorded only once. This chain uses TRBV29-1 with TRBJ1-5; D not certain. Germline assignment: CDR1 SQVTM and CDR2 ANQGSEA. The ends were cut back, 7 bases at V and 5 bases at J, with 18 bases in the middle. The CDR3 is 14 residues long. In DNA, the CDR3 is TGCAGCGCCCGCTGGGCGGGGTTTGATCAGCCCCAGCATTTT. It encodes CSARWAGFDQPQHF. Filled out from reference TRBV29-1 and TRBJ1-5, the complete variable domain reads SAVISQKPSRDICQRGTSLTIQCQVDSQVTMMFWYRQQPGQSLTLIATANQGSEATYESGFVIDKFPISRPNLTFSTLTVSNMSPEDSSIYLCSARWAGFDQPQHFGDGTRLSIL.

On this clone itself: The same CDR3 can be traced to other DNA sequences in this sample. V gene TRBV5-4 combines with J gene TRBJ1-1, with TRBD1 matching over 9 bases. Germline-derived CDR1 and CDR2 are SGHNT and YYREEE (reference sequence). After removal of 4 bases from V and 1 base from J, the junction contained 2 bases not matched to a gene. The CDR3 covers 14 residues. This CDR3 reads CASSRGQGNTEAFF. The CDR3, as DNA: TGTGCCAGCAGCCGGGGACAGGGGAACACTGAAGCTTTCTTT.

The V and J genes are TRBV19 and TRBJ1-2; the match to TRBD1 covers 7 bases. J was trimmed by 7 bases and V by 3 bases; bases with no gene match: 5. This CDR3 is 13 amino acids long. Germline V gene lookup returns CDR1 LNHDA and CDR2 SQIVND (reference sequence). CDR3 DNA: TGTGCCAGTAGTATTACAGGGGTAGTTGGCTACACCTTC. Amino acids: CASSITGVVGYTF.

The chain uses TRBV10-3 and TRBJ2-1; D assignment may be TRBD1 or TRBD2 (5 bases each). CDR3 length: 14 amino acids. CDR1 ENHRY and CDR2 SYGVKD come from the germline V gene. Trimming removed 0 bases at V and 7 bases at J, with 10 bases between. The CDR3 DNA reads TGTGCCATCAGTGAGTCAGCCAGGGAGAATGAGCAGTTCTTC. Translating gives CAISESARENEQFF.

The chain links TRBV5-1 to TRBJ1-2; D is perhaps TRBD1 (6 bases). Germline values: CDR1 SGHRS, CDR2 YFSETQ. The germline V and J ends were trimmed by 2 bases and 8 bases, with 13 bases remaining between them. This CDR3 spans 13 amino acids. The CDR3: CASSFGGAEGYTF. CDR3 coding DNA: TGCGCCAGCAGCTTTGGGGGGGCTGAAGGCTACACCTTC.

The gene calls are TRBV11-2 and TRBJ2-5; D remains ambiguous. Trimming stripped 0 bases from V and 13 bases from J, with 12 bases between. CDR1 is SGHAT, CDR2 FQNNGV, per germline. The CDR3 has 12 amino acids. The CDR3 DNA reads as TGTGCCAGCAGCTTAGATTCCAGGATGCTGTACTTC. Translated, it gives CASSLDSRMLYF.

The CDR3 sequence is CASSLGVGEETQYF. The CDR3 nucleotides are TGTGCCAGCAGCTTAGGAGTCGGGGAGGAGACCCAGTACTTC. This sequence joins TRBV7-6 and TRBJ2-5; TRBD2 is a possible D gene (5 bases). Germline V gene sequence: CDR1 SGHVS, CDR2 FNYEAQ. The CDR3 spans 14 residues. V was pared by 1 base and J by 5 bases, with 11 bases between.

The V and J genes are TRBV28 and TRBJ1-5; TRBD1 matches at 8 bases. Germline assignment: CDR1 MDHEN and CDR2 SYDVKM. Trimming removed 5 bases from V and 0 bases from J; junction bases left unmatched: 6. The CDR3 spans 16 residues. This CDR3 reads CASSLAGQVSNQPQHF. DNA of the CDR3: TGTGCCAGCAGTCTTGCGGGACAGGTTAGCAATCAGCCCCAGCATTTT.

The chain combines TRBV28 with TRBJ1-2, with D unclear. Germline V gene sequence: CDR1 MDHEN, CDR2 SYDVKM. There are 13 residues in the CDR3. Trimming took 8 bases from V and 0 from J, leaving 10 bases between them. The CDR3: CASCSSPNYGYTF. For the CDR3, the DNA is TGTGCCAGCTGCAGCTCTCCTAACTATGGCTACACCTTC.

Note on this clone: This sample also contains other DNA sequences that code for the same CDR3. The chain links TRBV7-2 to TRBJ1-1; D unclear. The V gene lost 1 base and the J gene lost 2 bases, with 8 bases spanning the gap. Germline values: CDR1 SGHTA, CDR2 FQGNSA. This CDR3 has 14 residues. CDR3 DNA sequence: TGTGCCAGCAGCTTAGGGGGTCCTAACACTGAAGCTTTCTTT. The encoded protein is CASSLGGPNTEAFF. Full variable domain (outside the CDR3, taken from reference TRBV7-2 and TRBJ1-1): GAGVSQSPSNKVTEKGKDVELRCDPISGHTALYWYRQSLGQGLEFLIYFQGNSAPDKSGLPSDRFSAERTGGSVSTLTIQRTQQEDSAVYLCASSLGGPNTEAFFGQGTRLTVV.

This clone was seen only a few times. Distinct nucleotide sequences in the sample also encode this CDR3. This chain connects TRBV28 to TRBJ1-2; no clear D gene. With 2 bases removed from V and 2 bases from J, the gap between germline ends came to 3 bases. The germline V gene encodes CDR1 MDHEN and CDR2 SYDVKM. CDR3 length equals 12 residues. CDR3 coding DNA: TGTGCCAGCAGTTTACAGAACTATGGCTACACCTTC. This sequence encodes CASSLQNYGYTF.

About this clone: Other DNA sequences within the sample encode an identical CDR3. The rearrangement uses TRBV28 and TRBJ2-1; TRBD2 matches at 13 bases. Germline CDR1 MDHEN, CDR2 SYDVKM. This CDR3 is built from 15 residues. V dropped 4 bases and J dropped 4; count of bases not matched to a gene: 1. This chain's CDR3 is CASSSGLAGYNEQFF. CDR3 nucleotides: TGTGCCAGCAGTTCGGGACTAGCGGGATACAATGAGCAGTTCTTC.

The chain combines TRBV5-1 with TRBJ1-1; no clear D gene. CDR1 and CDR2 from the germline V gene are SGHRS and YFSETQ. Deletions cut 0 bases from V and 4 bases from J, with 10 bases between. The CDR3 extends over 14 amino acids. CDR3 DNA sequence: TGCGCCAGCAGCTTGGAATTGGCAGTCACTGAAGCTTTCTTT. Amino acids: CASSLELAVTEAFF.

The rearrangement uses TRBV19 and TRBJ1-5; the D is unclear. In germline, CDR1 is LNHDA, CDR2 SQIVND (reference sequence). CDR3 length: 12 residues. The ends were cut back, 8 bases at V and 7 bases at J, with 12 bases in the middle. CDR3 DNA sequence: TGTGCCAGTGCAAGAGAGGGACAGCCCCAGCATTTT. Translation gives CASAREGQPQHF.

J is TRBJ2-7 and V is TRBV28; 9 bases are shared with TRBD2. V trimming: 6 bases; J trimming: 5 bases; junction bases outside the gene matches: 2. Germline values: CDR1 MDHEN, CDR2 SYDVKM. This CDR3 spans 12 amino acids. In nucleotides, the CDR3 is TGTGCCAGCAGAAGCGGGAGGAACGAGCAGTACTTC. Amino acid sequence: CASRSGRNEQYF.

J is TRBJ2-1 and V is TRBV19; the D gene is possibly TRBD2 (6 bases). CDR3 length equals 15 residues. Germline V gene sequence: CDR1 LNHDA, CDR2 SQIVND (reference sequence). V was pared by 5 bases and J by 6 bases, with 17 bases between. The CDR3 sequence: CASSSAAGRTNEQFF. In nucleotides, the CDR3 is TGTGCCAGTAGTTCGGCTGCGGGACGTACCAATGAGCAGTTCTTC.

This clone was found once. CDR3 DNA sequence: TGCGCCAGCAGCCAAGTTTGGGATTACTATGGCTACACCTTC. Amino acids: CASSQVWDYYGYTF. The chain uses TRBV4-1 and TRBJ1-2; D remains ambiguous. CDR1 and CDR2 from the germline V gene are MGHRA and YSYEKL. V was trimmed by 1 base and J by 3 bases, leaving 9 bases between them. The CDR3 has 14 residues.

The rearrangement joins TRBV5-1 to TRBJ2-2; D gene uncertain. Trimming removed 0 bases at V and 9 bases at J, with 15 bases between. CDR1 is SGHRS and CDR2 is YFSETQ in the germline V gene. The CDR3 sequence is 15 residues long. This chain's CDR3 is CASSLVVGSARELFF. The CDR3 nucleotides are TGCGCCAGCAGCTTGGTGGTTGGGTCAGCCCGGGAGCTGTTTTTT. The whole variable domain, filled in from reference TRBV5-1 and TRBJ2-2, reads KAGVTQTPRYLIKTRGQQVTLSCSPISGHRSVSWYQQTPGQGLQFLFEYFSETQRNKGNFPGRFSGRQFSNSRSEMNVSTLELGDSALYLCASSLVVGSARELFFGEGSRLTVL.

V gene TRBV9 combines with J gene TRBJ2-7; D remains unclear. Germline V gene sequence: CDR1 SGDLS, CDR2 YYNGEE. The CDR3 has 16 residues. The ends were cut back, 0 bases at V and 4 bases at J, with 17 bases in the middle. In DNA form, the CDR3 reads TGTGCCAGCAGCGTAGACCCCTCCCCTGGACGGTACGAGCAGTACTTC. Translated: CASSVDPSPGRYEQYF.

CDR3 sequence (DNA): TGTGCCAGCAGCACCCGTGGGGGGACGACTCCAACAGATACGCAGTATTTT. Protein product: CASSTRGGTTPTDTQYF. The chain joins TRBV7-3 to TRBJ2-3; tentatively, D is TRBD2 (6 bases). V shed 5 bases and J shed 3 bases, with 21 bases lying between them. The CDR3 runs 17 residues. Germline CDR1 and CDR2: SGHTA and FQGTGA.

This clone was picked up one time. The chain uses TRBV6-6 and TRBJ2-7; the D gene is possibly TRBD1 (6 bases). The germline V gene has CDR1 MNHNY and CDR2 SVGAGI (reference sequence). The CDR3 length is 15 residues. Trimming removed 6 bases from V and 0 bases from J, with 15 bases in between. The CDR3 DNA is TGTGCCAGCAGCAAAGCTGGGGACACCTCCTACGAGCAGTACTTC. Amino acid sequence: CASSKAGDTSYEQYF.

This clone was detected a few times. The chain has TRBV5-1 and TRBJ1-1, with 7 positions matching TRBD1. V shed 1 base, J shed 5 bases, and the junction held 8 bases outside the gene matches. The V gene's germline CDR1 is SGHRS and CDR2 YFSETQ. CDR3 length: 15 residues. The CDR3 nucleotides are TGCGCCAGCAGCTTGAGGACAGGATCGGGGACTGAAGCTTTCTTT. Residues: CASSLRTGSGTEAFF.

The table lists this clone with a count of one. The chain is built from TRBV10-3 and TRBJ2-7; perhaps D is TRBD1 or TRBD2 (7 bases each). In germline, CDR1 is ENHRY, CDR2 SYGVKD. This CDR3 spans 15 amino acids. V was clipped by 2 bases and J by 7 bases, with 18 bases between them. CDR3 in amino acids: CAISERRAGGGEQYF. The CDR3 DNA reads TGTGCCATCAGTGAGCGAAGGGCAGGGGGGGGTGAGCAGTACTTC.